The 3 T cell receptor beta chains below were found in one sample sequenced in a study of identical twins. TCRdb analysed the 5' RACE reads with MiXCR anew, one entry per CDR3 protein. The repertoire holds around 1.7 million distinct CDR3 sequences, with 32% as singletons. Sequenced: cord blood. The receptors stem from a newborn girl in good health.

The chain links TRBV20-1 to TRBJ2-7; 12 bases align to TRBD2. V trimming: 6 bases; J trimming: 4 bases; junction bases outside the gene matches: 10. In germline, CDR1 is DFQATT, CDR2 SNEGSKA (reference sequence). This CDR3 is built from 15 residues. The CDR3 here is CSARLAGVVGYEQYF. The CDR3 DNA reads as TGCAGTGCCCGACTAGCGGGAGTCGTTGGGTACGAGCAGTACTTC.

This clonotype was picked up a small number of times. V is TRBV10-3 and J is TRBJ1-5; 7 bases fit TRBD1. This CDR3 contains 14 residues. Germline trimming cut 4 bases from V and 5 bases from J; bases unmatched to any gene: 5. Germline V gene data show CDR1 as ENHRY and CDR2 as SYGVKD. CDR3 in DNA: TGTGCCATCAGTGGACAGGGACTTTATCAGCCCCAGCATTTT. Residues: CAISGQGLYQPQHF.

The chain combines TRBV9 with TRBJ2-3, with D hard to call. V shed 0 bases and J shed 5 bases, with 10 bases lying between them. This CDR3 has 14 residues. Germline V gives CDR1 SGDLS, CDR2 YYNGEE. This CDR3 reads CASSVESALDTQYF. For the CDR3, the DNA is TGTGCCAGCAGCGTAGAGTCGGCTCTAGATACGCAGTATTTT.